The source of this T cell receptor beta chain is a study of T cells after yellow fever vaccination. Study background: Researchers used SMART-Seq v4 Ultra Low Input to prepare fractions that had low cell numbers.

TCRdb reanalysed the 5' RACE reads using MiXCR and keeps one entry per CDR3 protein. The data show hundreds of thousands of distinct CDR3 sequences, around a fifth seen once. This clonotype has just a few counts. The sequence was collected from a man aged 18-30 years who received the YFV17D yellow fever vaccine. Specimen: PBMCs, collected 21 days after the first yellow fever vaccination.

CDR3 amino acids: CASSPAGTAAGYEQYF. CDR3 DNA: TGTGCCAGCAGCCCCGCGGGGACGGCCGCCGGCTACGAGCAGTACTTC. The rearrangement links TRBV7-2 to TRBJ2-7, with a possible D match to TRBD2 (6 bases). Germline V gene sequence: CDR1 SGHTA, CDR2 FQGNSA. The CDR3 loop spans 16 amino acids. V lost 5 bases, J lost 3 bases, and 20 bases lay in between.